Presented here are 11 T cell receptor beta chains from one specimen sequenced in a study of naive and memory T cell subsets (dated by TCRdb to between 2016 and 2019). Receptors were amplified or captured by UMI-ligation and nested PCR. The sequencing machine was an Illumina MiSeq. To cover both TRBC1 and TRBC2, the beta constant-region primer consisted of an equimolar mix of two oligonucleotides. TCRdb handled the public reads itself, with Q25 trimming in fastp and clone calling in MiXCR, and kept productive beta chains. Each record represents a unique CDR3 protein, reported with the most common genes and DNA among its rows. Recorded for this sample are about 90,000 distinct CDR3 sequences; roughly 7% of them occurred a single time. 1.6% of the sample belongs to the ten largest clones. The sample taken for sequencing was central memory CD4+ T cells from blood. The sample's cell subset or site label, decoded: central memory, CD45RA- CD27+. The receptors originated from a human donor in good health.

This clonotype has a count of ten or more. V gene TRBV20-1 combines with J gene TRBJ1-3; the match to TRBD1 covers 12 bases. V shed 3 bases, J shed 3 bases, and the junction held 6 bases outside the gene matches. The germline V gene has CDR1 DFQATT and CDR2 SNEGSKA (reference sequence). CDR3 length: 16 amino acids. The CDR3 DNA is TGCAGTGCTAGTAGGGACAGGGGGCGCAGTGGAAACACCATATATTTT. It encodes CSASRDRGRSGNTIYF.

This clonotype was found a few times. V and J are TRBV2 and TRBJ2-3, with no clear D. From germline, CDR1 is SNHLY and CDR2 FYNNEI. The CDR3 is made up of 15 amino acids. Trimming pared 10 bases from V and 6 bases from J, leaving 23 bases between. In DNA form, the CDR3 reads TGTGCCACCCAAGTTCGACCCGAATCGGTGGATACGCAGTATTTT. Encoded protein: CATQVRPESVDTQYF.

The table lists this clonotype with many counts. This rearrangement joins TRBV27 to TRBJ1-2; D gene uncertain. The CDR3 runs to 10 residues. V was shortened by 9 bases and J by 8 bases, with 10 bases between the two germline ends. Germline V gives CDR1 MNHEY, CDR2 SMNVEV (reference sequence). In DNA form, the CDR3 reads TGTGCCAGTCCCACTGAGGGCTACACCTTC. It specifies CASPTEGYTF.

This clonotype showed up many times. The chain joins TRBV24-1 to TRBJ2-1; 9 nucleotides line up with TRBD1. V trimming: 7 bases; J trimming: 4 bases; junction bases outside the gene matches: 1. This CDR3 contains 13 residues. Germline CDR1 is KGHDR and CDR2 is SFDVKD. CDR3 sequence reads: CATSDRGYNEQFF. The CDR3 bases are TGTGCCACCAGCGACAGGGGGTACAATGAGCAGTTCTTC.

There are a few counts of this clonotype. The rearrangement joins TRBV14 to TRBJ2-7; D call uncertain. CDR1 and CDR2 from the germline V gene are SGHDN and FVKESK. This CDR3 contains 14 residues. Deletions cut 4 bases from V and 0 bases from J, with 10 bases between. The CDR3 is CASSPRTVSYEQYF. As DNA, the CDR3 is TGTGCCAGCAGCCCGAGGACGGTCTCCTACGAGCAGTACTTC.

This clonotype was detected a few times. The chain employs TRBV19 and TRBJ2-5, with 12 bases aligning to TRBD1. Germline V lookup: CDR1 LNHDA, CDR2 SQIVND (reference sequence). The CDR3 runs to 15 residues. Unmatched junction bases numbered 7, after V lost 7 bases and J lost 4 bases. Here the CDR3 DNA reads TGTGCCAGTACCGACCGGGACAGGGGGCGAGAGACCCAGTACTTC. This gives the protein CASTDRDRGRETQYF.

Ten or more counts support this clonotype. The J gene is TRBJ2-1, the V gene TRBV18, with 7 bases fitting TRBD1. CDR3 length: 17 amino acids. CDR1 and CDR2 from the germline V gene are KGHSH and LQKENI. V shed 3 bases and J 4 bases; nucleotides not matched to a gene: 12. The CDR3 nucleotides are TGTGCCAGCTCACCGGGGAAAAAACGGGACAGTTACAATGAGCAGTTCTTC. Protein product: CASSPGKKRDSYNEQFF.

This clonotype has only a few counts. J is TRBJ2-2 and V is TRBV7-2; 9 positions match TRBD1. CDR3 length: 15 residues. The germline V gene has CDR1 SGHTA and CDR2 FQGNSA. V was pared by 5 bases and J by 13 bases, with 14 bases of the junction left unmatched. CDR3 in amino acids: CASSPEGQGRSRLFF. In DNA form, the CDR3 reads TGTGCCAGCAGCCCCGAGGGACAGGGTCGGAGTCGGCTGTTTTTT.

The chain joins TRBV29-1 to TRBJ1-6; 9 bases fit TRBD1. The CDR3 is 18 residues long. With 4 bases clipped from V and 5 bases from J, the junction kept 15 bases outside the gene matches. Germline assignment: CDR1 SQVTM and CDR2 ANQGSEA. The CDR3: CSVGVGTGRRGNNSPLHF. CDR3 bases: TGCAGCGTTGGGGTAGGGACAGGGAGGCGCGGGAATAATTCACCCCTCCACTTT. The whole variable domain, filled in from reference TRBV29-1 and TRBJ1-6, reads SAVISQKPSRDICQRGTSLTIQCQVDSQVTMMFWYRQQPGQSLTLIATANQGSEATYESGFVIDKFPISRPNLTFSTLTVSNMSPEDSSIYLCSVGVGTGRRGNNSPLHFGNGTRLTVT.

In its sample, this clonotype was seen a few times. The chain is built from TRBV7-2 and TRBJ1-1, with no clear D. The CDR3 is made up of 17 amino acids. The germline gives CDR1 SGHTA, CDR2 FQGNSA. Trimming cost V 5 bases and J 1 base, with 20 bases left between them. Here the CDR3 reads CASSKTRFGAPNTEAFF. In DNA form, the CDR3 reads TGTGCCAGCAGCAAGACACGGTTTGGAGCCCCGAACACTGAAGCTTTCTTT.

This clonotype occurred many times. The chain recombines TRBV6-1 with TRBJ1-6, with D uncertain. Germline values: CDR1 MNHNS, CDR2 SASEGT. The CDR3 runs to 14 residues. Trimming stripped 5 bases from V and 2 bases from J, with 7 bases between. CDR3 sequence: CASSSGPYNSPLHF. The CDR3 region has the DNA TGTGCCAGCAGTAGTGGTCCCTATAATTCACCCCTCCACTTT.